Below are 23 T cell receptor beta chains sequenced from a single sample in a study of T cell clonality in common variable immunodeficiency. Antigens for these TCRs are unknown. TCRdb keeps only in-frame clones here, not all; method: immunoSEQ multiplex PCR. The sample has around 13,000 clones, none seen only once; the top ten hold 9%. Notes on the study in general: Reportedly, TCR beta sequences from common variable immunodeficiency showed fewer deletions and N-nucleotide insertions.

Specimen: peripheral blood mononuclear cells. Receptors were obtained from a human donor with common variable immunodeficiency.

The CDR3 here is CASNGEKLFF. The sequenced part of the CDR3 DNA is TGTGCCAGTAACGGTGAAAAA. J is TRBJ1-4 and V is TRBV19; D unresolved. The CDR3 end falls 3 residues outside the read, so it is completed with the germline J gene. V gave up 7 bases and J gave up 7 bases, with 4 bases separating them. CDR3 length equals 10 residues. The germline V gene encodes CDR1 LNHDA and CDR2 SQIVND (reference sequence).

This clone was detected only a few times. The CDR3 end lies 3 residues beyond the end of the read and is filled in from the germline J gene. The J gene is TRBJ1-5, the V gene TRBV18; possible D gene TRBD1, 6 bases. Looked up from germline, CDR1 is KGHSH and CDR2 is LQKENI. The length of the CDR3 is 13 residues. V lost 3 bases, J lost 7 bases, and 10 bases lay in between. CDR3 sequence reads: CASSPGTSQPQHF. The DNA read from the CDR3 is TGTGCCAGCTCACCCGGGACATCCCAGCCC.

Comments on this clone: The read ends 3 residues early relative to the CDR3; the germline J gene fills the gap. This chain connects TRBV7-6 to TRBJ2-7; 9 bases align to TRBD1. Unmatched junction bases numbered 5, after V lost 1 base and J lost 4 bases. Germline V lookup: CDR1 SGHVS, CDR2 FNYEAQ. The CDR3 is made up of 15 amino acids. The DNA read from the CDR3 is TGTGCCAGCAGCTTAGGCTCGACAGGGGGTTACGAG. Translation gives CASSLGSTGGYE. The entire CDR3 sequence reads CASSLGSTGGYEQYF.

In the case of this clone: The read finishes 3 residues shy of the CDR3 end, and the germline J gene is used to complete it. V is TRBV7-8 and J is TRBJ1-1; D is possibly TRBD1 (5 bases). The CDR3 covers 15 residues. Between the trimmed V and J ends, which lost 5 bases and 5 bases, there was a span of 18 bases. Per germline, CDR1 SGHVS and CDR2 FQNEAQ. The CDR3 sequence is CASSLNTGGRTEAFF. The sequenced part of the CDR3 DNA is TGTGCCAGCAGCCTAAACACAGGAGGGCGTACTGAA. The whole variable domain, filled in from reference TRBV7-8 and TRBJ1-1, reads GAGVSQSPRYKVAKRGQDVALRCDPISGHVSLFWYQQALGQGPEFLTYFQNEAQLDKSGLPSDRFFAERPEGSVSTLKIQRTQQEDSAVYLCASSLNTGGRTEAFFGQGTRLTVV.

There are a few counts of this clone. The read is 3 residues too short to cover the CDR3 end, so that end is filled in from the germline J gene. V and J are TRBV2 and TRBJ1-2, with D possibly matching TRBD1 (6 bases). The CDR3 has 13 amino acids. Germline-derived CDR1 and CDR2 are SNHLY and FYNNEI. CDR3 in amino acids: CASSPRGGRGYTF. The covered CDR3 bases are TGTGCCAGCAGTCCAAGGGGGGGGCGCGGC.

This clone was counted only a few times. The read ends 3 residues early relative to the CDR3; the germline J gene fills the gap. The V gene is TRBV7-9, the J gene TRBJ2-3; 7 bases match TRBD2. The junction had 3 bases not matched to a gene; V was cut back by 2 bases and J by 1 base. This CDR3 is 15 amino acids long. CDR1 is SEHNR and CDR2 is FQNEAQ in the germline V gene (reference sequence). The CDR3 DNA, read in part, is TGTGCCAGCAGCTTATATACTAGCGGCACAGATACG. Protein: CASSLYTSGTDT. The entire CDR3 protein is CASSLYTSGTDTQYF.

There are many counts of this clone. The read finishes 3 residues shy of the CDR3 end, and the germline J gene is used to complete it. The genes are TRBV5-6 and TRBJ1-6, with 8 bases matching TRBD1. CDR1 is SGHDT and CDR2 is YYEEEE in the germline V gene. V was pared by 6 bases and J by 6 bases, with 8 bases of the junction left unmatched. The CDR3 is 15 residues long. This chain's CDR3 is CASNRQGRTNSPLHF. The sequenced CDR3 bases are TGTGCCAGCAACCGACAGGGGCGTACTAATTCACCC.

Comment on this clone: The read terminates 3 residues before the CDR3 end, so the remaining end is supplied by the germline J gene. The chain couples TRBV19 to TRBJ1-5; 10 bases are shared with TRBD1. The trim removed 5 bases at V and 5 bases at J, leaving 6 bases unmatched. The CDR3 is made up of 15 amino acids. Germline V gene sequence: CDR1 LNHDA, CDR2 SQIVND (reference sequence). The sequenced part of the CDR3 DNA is TGTGCCAGTAGTTGGGTCGGGACAGGGGATCAGCCC. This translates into CASSWVGTGDQP. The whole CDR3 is CASSWVGTGDQPQHF.

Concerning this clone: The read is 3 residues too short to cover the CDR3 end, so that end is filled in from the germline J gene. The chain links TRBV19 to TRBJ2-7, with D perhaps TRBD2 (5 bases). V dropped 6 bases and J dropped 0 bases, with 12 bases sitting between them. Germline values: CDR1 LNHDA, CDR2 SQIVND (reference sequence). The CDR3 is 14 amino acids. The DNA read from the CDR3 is TGTGCCAGTAGGTTAGCGTGGAGCTCCTACGAG. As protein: CASRLAWSSYE. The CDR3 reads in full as CASRLAWSSYEQYF.

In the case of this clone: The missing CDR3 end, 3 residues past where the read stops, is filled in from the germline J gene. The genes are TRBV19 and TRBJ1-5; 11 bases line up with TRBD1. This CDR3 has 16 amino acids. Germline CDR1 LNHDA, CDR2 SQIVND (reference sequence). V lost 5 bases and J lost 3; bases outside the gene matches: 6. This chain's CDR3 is CASSSRDRGDNQPQHF. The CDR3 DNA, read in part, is TGTGCCAGTAGTTCCCGGGACAGGGGGGACAATCAGCCC.

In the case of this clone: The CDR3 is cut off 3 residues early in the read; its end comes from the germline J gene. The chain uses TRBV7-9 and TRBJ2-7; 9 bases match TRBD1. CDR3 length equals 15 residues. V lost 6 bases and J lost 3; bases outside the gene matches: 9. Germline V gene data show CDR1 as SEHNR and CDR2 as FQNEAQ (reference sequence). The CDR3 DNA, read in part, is TGTGCCAGCAGGCCCCTCGGACAGGGGTTCTACGAG. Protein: CASRPLGQGFYE. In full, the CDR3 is CASRPLGQGFYEQYF.

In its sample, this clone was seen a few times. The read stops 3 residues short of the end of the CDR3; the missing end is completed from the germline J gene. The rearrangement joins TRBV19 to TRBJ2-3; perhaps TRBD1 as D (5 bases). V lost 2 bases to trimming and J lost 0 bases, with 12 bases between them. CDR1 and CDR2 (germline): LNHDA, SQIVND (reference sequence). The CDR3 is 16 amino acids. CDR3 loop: CASSISPRVSTDTQYF. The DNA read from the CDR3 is TGTGCCAGTAGTATAAGCCCCAGGGTTAGCACAGATACG.

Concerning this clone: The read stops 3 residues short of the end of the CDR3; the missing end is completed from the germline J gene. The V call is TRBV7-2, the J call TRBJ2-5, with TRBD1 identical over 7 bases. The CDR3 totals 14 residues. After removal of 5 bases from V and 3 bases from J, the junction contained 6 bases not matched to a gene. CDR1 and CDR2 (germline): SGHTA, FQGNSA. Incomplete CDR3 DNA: TGTGCCAGCAGCGATGGACAGGTTAAAGAGACC. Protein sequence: CASSDGQVKET. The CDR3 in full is CASSDGQVKETQYF.

CDR3 in amino acids: CASSPKGSSYNEQFF. The DNA read from the CDR3 is TGTGCCAGCAGCCCCAAGGGTAGCTCCTACAATGAG. This chain links TRBV7-3 with TRBJ2-1; D unclear. The read ends 3 residues early relative to the CDR3; the germline J gene fills the gap. The CDR3 is 15 amino acids. Germline loops: CDR1 SGHTA, CDR2 FQGTGA. V shed 5 bases and J shed 0 bases, with 11 bases lying between them.

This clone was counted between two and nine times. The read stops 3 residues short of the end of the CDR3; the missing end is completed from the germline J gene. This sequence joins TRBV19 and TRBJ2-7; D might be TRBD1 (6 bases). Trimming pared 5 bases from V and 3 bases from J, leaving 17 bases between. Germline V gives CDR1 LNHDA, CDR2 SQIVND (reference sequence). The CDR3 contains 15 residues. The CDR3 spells CASSEDWGQVYEQYF. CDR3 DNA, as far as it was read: TGTGCCAGTAGTGAGGACTGGGGACAAGTCTACGAG.

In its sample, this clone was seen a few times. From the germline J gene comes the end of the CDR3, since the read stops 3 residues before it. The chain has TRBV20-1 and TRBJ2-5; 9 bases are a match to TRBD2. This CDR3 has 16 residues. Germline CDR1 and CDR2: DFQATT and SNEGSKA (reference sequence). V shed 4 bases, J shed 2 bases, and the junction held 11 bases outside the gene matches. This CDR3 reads CSAIPASGVVQETQYF. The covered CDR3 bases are TGCAGTGCTATCCCCGCTAGCGGGGTGGTTCAAGAGACC.

The CDR3: CASSLGTGGTQYF. The covered CDR3 bases are TGTGCCAGCAGCTTAGGGACAGGGGGGACC. The chain carries TRBV7-9 and TRBJ2-5, with 10 bases identical to TRBD1. With the read ending 3 residues before the CDR3 end, the germline J gene is used to fill in that end. The germline V gene encodes CDR1 SEHNR and CDR2 FQNEAQ (reference sequence). The V segment lost 1 base and the J segment 7 bases; nucleotides outside the gene matches: 0. The length of the CDR3 is 13 residues.

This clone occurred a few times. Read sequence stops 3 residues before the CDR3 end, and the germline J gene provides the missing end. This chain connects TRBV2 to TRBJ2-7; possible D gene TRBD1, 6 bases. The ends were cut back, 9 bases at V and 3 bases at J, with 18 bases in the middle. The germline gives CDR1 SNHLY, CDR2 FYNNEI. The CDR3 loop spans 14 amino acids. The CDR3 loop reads CASESGRGDYEQYF. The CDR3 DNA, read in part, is TGTGCCAGTGAATCGGGCAGGGGAGACTACGAG. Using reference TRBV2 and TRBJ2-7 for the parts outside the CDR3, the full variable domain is EPEVTQTPSHQVTQMGQEVILRCVPISNHLYFYWYRQILGQKVEFLVSFYNNEISEKSEIFDDQFSVERPDGSNFTLKIRSTKLEDSAMYFCASESGRGDYEQYFGPGTRLTVT.

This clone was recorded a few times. CDR3 residues: CASSPGALNEQFF. CDR3 bases read: TGTGCCAGCTCACCAGGGGCTCTTAATGAG. The rearrangement uses TRBV18 and TRBJ2-1, with a weak D call TRBD1 (5 bases). The CDR3 end falls 3 residues outside the read, so it is completed with the germline J gene. This CDR3 region has 13 residues. V lost 2 bases and J 7 bases, leaving 9 bases between the germline ends. CDR1 is KGHSH and CDR2 is LQKENI in the germline V gene.

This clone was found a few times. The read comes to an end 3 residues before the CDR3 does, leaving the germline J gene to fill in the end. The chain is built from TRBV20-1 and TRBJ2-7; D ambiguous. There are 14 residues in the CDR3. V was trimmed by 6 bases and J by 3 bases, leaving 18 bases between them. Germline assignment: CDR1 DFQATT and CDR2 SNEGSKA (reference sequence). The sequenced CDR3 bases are TGCAGTGCCTCCCAGATGAGAACTAACTACGAG. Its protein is CSASQMRTNYE. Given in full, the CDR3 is CSASQMRTNYEQYF.

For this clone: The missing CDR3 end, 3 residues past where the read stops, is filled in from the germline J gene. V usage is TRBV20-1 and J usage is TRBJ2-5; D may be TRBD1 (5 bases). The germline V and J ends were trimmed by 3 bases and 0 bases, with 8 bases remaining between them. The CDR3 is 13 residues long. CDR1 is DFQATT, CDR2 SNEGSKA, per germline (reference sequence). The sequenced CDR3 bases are TGCAGTGCTAGGACAGAGTACCAAGAGACC. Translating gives CSARTEYQET. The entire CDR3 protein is CSARTEYQETQYF.

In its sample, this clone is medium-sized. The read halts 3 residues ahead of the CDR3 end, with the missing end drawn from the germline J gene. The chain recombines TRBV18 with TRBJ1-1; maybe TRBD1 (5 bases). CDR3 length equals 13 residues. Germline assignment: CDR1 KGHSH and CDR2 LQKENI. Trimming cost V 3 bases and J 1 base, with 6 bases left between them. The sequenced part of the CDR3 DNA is TGTGCCAGCTCACCTAGGGGGAACACTGAA. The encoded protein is CASSPRGNTE. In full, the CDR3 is CASSPRGNTEAFF.

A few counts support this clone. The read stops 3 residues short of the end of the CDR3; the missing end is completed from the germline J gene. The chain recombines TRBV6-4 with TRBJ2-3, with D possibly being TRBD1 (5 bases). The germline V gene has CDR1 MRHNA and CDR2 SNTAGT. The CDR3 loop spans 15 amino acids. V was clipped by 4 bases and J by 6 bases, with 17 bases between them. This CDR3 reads CASSGNGHLMDTQYF. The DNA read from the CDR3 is TGTGCCAGCAGTGGCAACGGACACCTGATGGATACG.